Each of the 26 T cell receptor beta chains below was sequenced from the same sample in a study of T cell responses to AZD1222 COVID-19 vaccine. Clones were read by immunoSEQ multiplex PCR, and TCRdb kept only the in-frame ones, dropping some. Of about 130,000 clones in the sample, 89% are singletons; the top ten hold 6.3%. The input for sequencing was peripheral blood, taken on day 0 of AZD1222 vaccination. The receptors derive from an adult in good health.

About this clone: The identical CDR3 is also encoded by other nucleotide sequences in the sample. The chain recombines TRBV7-8 with TRBJ2-7, with D uncertain. CDR3 length equals 12 residues. Germline V CDR1 and CDR2: SGHVS, FQNEAQ. Trimming shortened V by 4 bases and J by 0 bases, and 4 bases separated the two germline ends. CDR3 residues: CASSSSSYEQYF. Here the CDR3 DNA reads TGTGCCAGCAGCTCCTCCTCCTACGAGCAGTACTTC. Full variable domain (outside the CDR3, taken from reference TRBV7-8 and TRBJ2-7): GAGVSQSPRYKVAKRGQDVALRCDPISGHVSLFWYQQALGQGPEFLTYFQNEAQLDKSGLPSDRFFAERPEGSVSTLKIQRTQQEDSAVYLCASSSSSYEQYFGPGTRLTVT.

The chain carries TRBV6-5 and TRBJ1-6; TRBD1 matches at 7 bases. Germline-derived CDR1 and CDR2 are MNHEY and SVGAGI. The CDR3 totals 15 residues. Germline trimming cut 5 bases from V and 10 bases from J; bases unmatched to any gene: 11. CDR3 sequence (DNA): TGTGCCAGCAGTAGAGACAGGGAGGTCGTATCACCCCTCCACTTT. It specifies CASSRDREVVSPLHF.

V is TRBV13 and J is TRBJ1-1, with D uncertain. Trimming removed 5 bases at V and 1 base at J, with 8 bases between. The CDR3 is 13 amino acids. Per germline, CDR1 PRHDT and CDR2 FYEKMQ (reference sequence). CDR3 residues: CASSPHANTEAFF. The CDR3 DNA is TGTGCCAGCAGCCCCCACGCGAACACTGAAGCTTTCTTT.

This rearrangement joins TRBV6-5 to TRBJ2-7; 9 bases line up with TRBD1. Germline V gene lookup returns CDR1 MNHEY and CDR2 SVGAGI. The CDR3 has 14 amino acids. Trimming took 6 bases from V and 3 from J; bases not matched to a gene: 6. CDR3 sequence reads: CASRVDRGNYEQYF. The CDR3 nucleotides are TGTGCCAGCAGGGTAGACAGGGGGAACTACGAGCAGTACTTC.

In DNA, the CDR3 is TGCGCCAGCAGCCAATGGACTAGCGGGGGGCCTTACAATGAGCAGTTCTTC. It encodes CASSQWTSGGPYNEQFF. The chain joins TRBV4-3 to TRBJ2-1; 14 nucleotides align to TRBD2. V was clipped by 2 bases and J by 4 bases; unmatched bases: 4. The CDR3 has 17 residues. Germline V gene sequence: CDR1 LGHNA, CDR2 YSLEER.

The V and J genes are TRBV6-4 and TRBJ2-7, with unresolved D. The CDR3 contains 16 residues. The germline gives CDR1 MRHNA, CDR2 SNTAGT. Trimming removed 6 bases at V and 3 bases at J, with 21 bases between. The CDR3 coding sequence is TGTGCCAGCAGCGGGTCAGGAGAGCTTGAAAACTACGAGCAGTACTTC. Translation: CASSGSGELENYEQYF.

J is TRBJ1-2 and V is TRBV5-6; no firm D call. V dropped 2 bases and J dropped 7 bases, with 6 bases sitting between them. This CDR3 has 11 residues. Germline values: CDR1 SGHDT, CDR2 YYEEEE. CDR3 DNA sequence: TGTGCCAGCAGCTTAGGGCTTGGCTACACCTTC. It codes for CASSLGLGYTF.

This clone appeared once. The rearrangement joins TRBV10-2 to TRBJ1-5, with a weak D call TRBD1 (6 bases). CDR1 WSHSY and CDR2 SAAADI come from the germline V gene. The CDR3 totals 14 residues. V was shortened by 0 bases and J by 6 bases, with 9 bases between the two germline ends. For the CDR3, the DNA is TGCGCCAGCAGTGAGTCGGGGGCGGTTCAGCCCCAGCATTTT. This codes for CASSESGAVQPQHF.

The rearrangement links TRBV5-1 to TRBJ1-6; perhaps TRBD1 as D (6 bases). Germline V gene sequence: CDR1 SGHRS, CDR2 YFSETQ. With 0 bases removed from V and 10 bases from J, the gap between germline ends came to 11 bases. The CDR3 consists of 14 residues. CDR3 sequence: CASSLGQGTSPLHF. CDR3 nucleotides: TGCGCCAGCAGCTTGGGTCAGGGGACATCACCCCTCCACTTT.

As concerns this clone: This sample includes further DNA sequences coding for the same CDR3. The CDR3: CASSQGADTEAFF. Written as DNA, the CDR3 is TGTGCCAGCAGCCAGGGGGCGGACACTGAAGCTTTCTTT. The V and J genes are TRBV4-2 and TRBJ1-1; possible D gene TRBD1, 6 bases. Germline loops: CDR1 LGHNA, CDR2 YNFKEQ. V dropped 3 bases and J dropped 3 bases, with 8 bases sitting between them. The CDR3 is 13 residues long.

The chain recombines TRBV25-1 with TRBJ2-2; possible D gene TRBD1, 6 bases. Between the trimmed V and J ends, which lost 2 bases and 6 bases, there was a span of 13 bases. Germline values: CDR1 MGHDK, CDR2 SYGVNS. CDR3 length: 15 residues. In DNA, the CDR3 is TGTGCCAGCAGTGAAATCGGAACAGGGCCCGGGGAGCTGTTTTTT. Translation gives CASSEIGTGPGELFF.

This chain uses TRBV9 with TRBJ2-5; D possibly corresponds to TRBD1 (7 bases). Germline-derived CDR1 and CDR2 are SGDLS and YYNGEE. Trimming shortened V by 1 base and J by 8 bases, and 15 bases separated the two germline ends. This CDR3 contains 14 residues. The CDR3 loop reads CASSVTTQGGTQYF. DNA for the CDR3: TGTGCCAGCAGCGTAACAACCCAGGGGGGTACCCAGTACTTC.

The chain uses TRBV2 and TRBJ1-2; D possibly corresponds to TRBD1 (5 bases). This CDR3 contains 14 residues. Between the trimmed V and J ends, which lost 9 bases and 1 base, there was a span of 15 bases. Per the germline V gene, CDR1 is SNHLY and CDR2 is FYNNEI. The DNA for the CDR3 is TGTGCCAGTATCCCGGGACGCAGTAACTATGGCTACACCTTC. Translated: CASIPGRSNYGYTF.

This clone was seen a handful of times. The CDR3 bases are TGTGCCAGCAGTTTTCTGGACAGGGGCTATGGCTACACCTTC. Translation: CASSFLDRGYGYTF. This sequence joins TRBV7-2 and TRBJ1-2; 9 bases map to TRBD1. Germline V gene data show CDR1 as SGHTA and CDR2 as FQGNSA. This CDR3 contains 14 residues. Trimming at V came to 6 bases and at J to 4 bases, leaving 6 bases not matched to a gene.

This rearrangement joins TRBV30 to TRBJ1-1; D gene uncertain. V lost 1 base and J 5 bases, leaving 14 bases between the germline ends. Germline assignment: CDR1 GTSNPN and CDR2 SVGIG (reference sequence). The CDR3 totals 14 residues. CDR3 sequence: CAWSGSTVWTEAFF. CDR3 sequence (DNA): TGTGCCTGGAGTGGATCAACGGTATGGACTGAAGCTTTCTTT.

The chain links TRBV4-3 to TRBJ1-1, with D unclear. This CDR3 contains 14 residues. The germline V gene has CDR1 LGHNA and CDR2 YSLEER. V lost 0 bases and J 1 base, leaving 6 bases between the germline ends. CDR3 protein: CASSQDRTNTEAFF. CDR3 DNA: TGCGCCAGCAGCCAAGATCGGACGAACACTGAAGCTTTCTTT.

The V and J genes are TRBV13 and TRBJ1-1; D ambiguous. The CDR3 sequence is 16 residues long. Trimming removed 3 bases at V and 4 bases at J, with 18 bases between. Germline V CDR1 and CDR2: PRHDT, FYEKMQ (reference sequence). The CDR3: CASSFRPDGGITEAFF. The CDR3 nucleotides are TGTGCCAGCAGCTTCAGGCCAGACGGAGGGATCACTGAAGCTTTCTTT.

This sequence joins TRBV10-3 and TRBJ2-5, with D unresolved. CDR1 is ENHRY and CDR2 is SYGVKD in the germline V gene. CDR3 length: 13 amino acids. V gave up 0 bases and J gave up 6 bases, with 8 bases separating them. The CDR3 DNA follows: TGTGCCATCAGTGAGTCGGCTAGACAGACCCAGTACTTC. This encodes CAISESARQTQYF.

This clone was counted a few times. The same CDR3 can be traced to other DNA sequences in this sample. This chain connects TRBV15 to TRBJ1-5, with 10 bases identical to TRBD1. The CDR3 consists of 20 residues. Germline V lookup: CDR1 LNHNV, CDR2 YYDKDF (reference sequence). J lost 2 bases, V lost 1 base, and 14 bases had no gene match. Here the CDR3 DNA reads TGTGCCACCAGCAGAGGGGCCCCAATGACAGGGGGCGCGCGCAATCAGCCCCAGCATTTT. As protein: CATSRGAPMTGGARNQPQHF.

The V and J genes are TRBV7-9 and TRBJ2-2; possibly TRBD1 for D (7 bases). The germline V and J ends were trimmed by 6 bases and 4 bases, with 15 bases remaining between them. Germline V gene lookup returns CDR1 SEHNR and CDR2 FQNEAQ (reference sequence). There are 15 residues in the CDR3. CDR3 residues: CASSQGEVSTGELFF. The CDR3 nucleotides are TGTGCCAGCAGTCAGGGGGAGGTGAGCACCGGGGAGCTGTTTTTT.

The rearrangement links TRBV5-4 to TRBJ1-4, with D perhaps matching TRBD1 (6 bases). From germline, CDR1 is SGHNT and CDR2 YYREEE (reference sequence). The CDR3 is 18 amino acids. V dropped 10 bases and J dropped 1 base, with 26 bases sitting between them. The CDR3 reads CAPTRTGTIELTNEKLFF. The CDR3 DNA follows: TGTGCCCCCACCCGGACCGGGACAATAGAGTTAACTAATGAAAAACTGTTTTTT.

The V and J genes are TRBV12-3 or TRBV12-4 and TRBJ2-5; D unclear. This CDR3 has 13 residues. Trimming took 4 bases from V and 5 from J, leaving 11 bases between them. The CDR3 reads CASSSGAEETQYF. CDR3 nucleotide sequence: TGTGCCAGCAGTTCGGGCGCGGAGGAGACCCAGTACTTC.

V gene TRBV6-5 combines with J gene TRBJ1-5, with D maybe TRBD1 (6 bases). In germline, CDR1 is MNHEY, CDR2 SVGAGI. This CDR3 comprises 15 residues. Between the trimmed V and J ends, which lost 5 bases and 2 bases, there was a span of 13 bases. CDR3 protein: CASSQGSLGNQPQHF. As DNA, the CDR3 is TGTGCCAGCAGTCAGGGGAGTTTGGGCAATCAGCCCCAGCATTTT.

This clone was detected a few times. The chain joins TRBV21-1 to TRBJ1-2. TRBV21-1 is noted as a pseudogene. The CDR3 consists of 15 residues. CDR3 sequence reads: CASSKARWGTYGYTF. The DNA of the CDR3 is TGTGCCAGCAGCAAAGCGAGGTGGGGGACCTATGGCTACACCTTC.

This sequence joins TRBV6-5 and TRBJ1-6, with D possibly matching TRBD1 (5 bases). V was pared by 7 bases and J by 0 bases, with 10 bases between. The CDR3 totals 15 residues. Germline V gene data show CDR1 as MNHEY and CDR2 as SVGAGI. The CDR3 DNA is TGTGCCAGCACCGGACATAGCTCCTATAATTCACCCCTCCACTTT. It codes for CASTGHSSYNSPLHF.

This clone was seen more than once but under ten times. The gene calls are TRBV4-2 and TRBJ1-6, with TRBD1 identical over 7 bases. CDR1 LGHNA and CDR2 YNFKEQ come from the germline V gene. With 3 bases clipped from V and 7 bases from J, the junction kept 9 bases outside the gene matches. The CDR3 totals 16 residues. The CDR3 loop reads CASSQALGDSNSPLHF. The CDR3, as DNA: TGTGCCAGCAGCCAGGCCCTCGGGGACAGCAATTCACCCCTCCACTTT.